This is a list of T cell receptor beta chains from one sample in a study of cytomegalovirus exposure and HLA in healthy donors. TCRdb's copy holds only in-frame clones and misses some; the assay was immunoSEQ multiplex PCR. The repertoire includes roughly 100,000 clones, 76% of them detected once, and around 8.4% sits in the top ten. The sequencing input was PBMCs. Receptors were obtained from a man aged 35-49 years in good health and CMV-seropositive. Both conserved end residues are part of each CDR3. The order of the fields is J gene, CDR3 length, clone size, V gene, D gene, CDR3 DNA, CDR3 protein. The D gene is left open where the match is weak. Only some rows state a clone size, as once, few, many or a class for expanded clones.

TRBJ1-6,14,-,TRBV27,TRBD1,TGTGCCAGCAGTTCCCGACAGGGGAACTCACCCCTCCACTTT,CASSSRQGNSPLHF
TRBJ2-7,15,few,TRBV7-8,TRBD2,TGTGCCAGCAGCCTCCAGCGGGAGGGCCTCGGCGAGCAGTACTTC,CASSLQREGLGEQYF
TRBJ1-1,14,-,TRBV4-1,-,TGCGCCAGCAGCCTCAGGGGATCTAACACTGAAGCTTTCTTT,CASSLRGSNTEAFF
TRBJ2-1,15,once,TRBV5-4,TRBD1,TGTGCCAGCAGCTTGGGTGGACAGGGTGGTAATGAGCAGTTCTTC,CASSLGGQGGNEQFF
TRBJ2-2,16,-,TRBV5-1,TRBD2,TGCGCCAGCAGCTCCATCACTAGCGGGAACACCGGGGAGCTGTTTTTT,CASSSITSGNTGELFF
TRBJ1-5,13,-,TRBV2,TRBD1,TGTGCCAGCAATCGGCAGGGGGATGTGACCCAGCATTTT,CASNRQGDVTQHF
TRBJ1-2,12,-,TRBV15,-,TGTGCCACCTCCGGGGTGAACTATGGCTACACCTTC,CATSGVNYGYTF
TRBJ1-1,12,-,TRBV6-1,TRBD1,TGTGCCAGCAGCAGTAGGGACAGGGAAGCTTTCTTT,CASSSRDREAFF
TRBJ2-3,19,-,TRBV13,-,TGTGCCAGCAGCTTAGAGGGACTACCCGGGACAACTAGCACAGATACGCAGTATTTT,CASSLEGLPGTTSTDTQYF
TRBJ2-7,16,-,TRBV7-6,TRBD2,TGTGCCAGCAGCTTAGCTACTAGCGGAAGCTCCTACGAGCAGTACTTC,CASSLATSGSSYEQYF
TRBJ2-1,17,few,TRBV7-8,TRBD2,TGTGCCAGCAGCTTAACATCCTTGCCACTAGCGGGGGATGAGCAGTTCTTC,CASSLTSLPLAGDEQFF